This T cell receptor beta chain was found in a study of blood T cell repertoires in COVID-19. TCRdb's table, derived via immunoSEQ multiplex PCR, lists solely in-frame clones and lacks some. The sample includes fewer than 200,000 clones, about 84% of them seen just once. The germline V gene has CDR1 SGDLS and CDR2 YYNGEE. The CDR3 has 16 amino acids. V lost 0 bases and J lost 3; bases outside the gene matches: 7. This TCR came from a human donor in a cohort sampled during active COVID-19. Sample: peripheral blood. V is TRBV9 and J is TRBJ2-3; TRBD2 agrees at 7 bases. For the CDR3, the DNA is TGTGCCAGCAGCGTAGTTTCGGGGGGAAGTACAGATACGCAGTATTTT. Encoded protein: CASSVVSGGSTDTQYF.